One and the same sample provided the 9 T cell receptor beta chains below, sequenced in a study of blood T cell repertoires in COVID-19. Using immunoSEQ multiplex PCR, the repertoire was profiled, and TCRdb retains in-frame clones only, with some absent. The top ten hold about 6% of the sample, which has some 270,000 clones, more than 75% seen once. Sequencing was performed on peripheral blood. The receptors stem from an elderly woman with COVID-19, enrolled during active disease.

This chain connects TRBV24-1 to TRBJ2-1; 10 bases line up with TRBD1. The CDR3 has 17 amino acids. V gave up 0 bases and J gave up 4 bases; unmatched junction bases: 5. CDR1 and CDR2 from the germline V gene are KGHDR and SFDVKD. The CDR3 spells CATSDLGGQGKYNEQFF. The CDR3 DNA reads as TGTGCCACCAGTGATTTGGGGGGACAGGGGAAATACAATGAGCAGTTCTTC.

This chain connects TRBV27 to TRBJ1-2, with 8 nucleotides matching TRBD1. Trimming cost V 3 bases and J 3 bases; bases outside gene matches: 6. Germline V gene data show CDR1 as MNHEY and CDR2 as SMNVEV (reference sequence). There are 15 residues in the CDR3. The CDR3 reads CASSLTGDGHYGYTF. The CDR3 DNA reads as TGTGCCAGCAGTTTGACAGGGGATGGTCACTATGGCTACACCTTC.

The chain joins TRBV10-1 to TRBJ2-2; weak D call: TRBD1 (5 bases). The CDR3 loop spans 14 amino acids. Germline V lookup: CDR1 WNHNN, CDR2 SYGVQD (reference sequence). Trimming took 6 bases from V and 3 from J, leaving 11 bases between them. In DNA form, the CDR3 reads TGCGCCAGCAGGATGACAGCTTACACCGGGGAGCTGTTTTTT. Protein: CASRMTAYTGELFF.

In its sample, this clone was seen a few times. The genes are TRBV28 and TRBJ1-4; D perhaps matches TRBD1 (6 bases). Germline lookup yields CDR1 MDHEN and CDR2 SYDVKM. V dropped 6 bases and J dropped 7 bases, with 15 bases sitting between them. The CDR3 covers 14 residues. CDR3 residues: CASRRQAPGEKLFF. CDR3 in DNA: TGTGCCAGCAGAAGACAGGCCCCAGGTGAAAAACTGTTTTTT.

V and J are TRBV7-8 and TRBJ1-6; TRBD1 matches 9 bases. Germline loops: CDR1 SGHVS, CDR2 FQNEAQ. V gave up 4 bases and J gave up 7 bases; unmatched junction bases: 11. The CDR3 consists of 17 residues. CDR3 region: CASSYLTTGTGNSPLHF. For the CDR3, the DNA is TGTGCCAGCAGCTACCTGACTACCGGGACAGGGAATTCACCCCTCCACTTT.

The CDR3 spells CATSGGTNVQRNEQFF. Here the CDR3 DNA reads TGTGCCACTAGCGGGGGGACCAATGTACAAAGGAATGAGCAGTTCTTC. The chain combines TRBV10-3 with TRBJ2-1; 11 bases fit TRBD2. From germline, CDR1 is ENHRY and CDR2 SYGVKD. The CDR3 covers 16 residues. The V and J ends lost 10 bases and 7 bases, in that order; junction bases with no gene match: 15.

The rearrangement uses TRBV30 and TRBJ1-1; no firm D call. The CDR3 spans 11 residues. The germline V and J ends were trimmed by 2 bases and 7 bases, with 8 bases remaining between them. Germline CDR1 GTSNPN, CDR2 SVGIG (reference sequence). The chain's CDR3 is CAWSWQFEAFF. The CDR3 nucleotides are TGTGCCTGGAGTTGGCAGTTTGAAGCTTTCTTT.

This chain connects TRBV5-1 to TRBJ2-3; no definite D call. Trimming removed 0 bases from V and 6 bases from J, with 5 bases in between. Germline CDR1 is SGHRS and CDR2 is YFSETQ. The CDR3 is 12 amino acids. The CDR3 spells CASSLEADTQYF. The CDR3 DNA follows: TGCGCCAGCAGCTTGGAAGCCGATACGCAGTATTTT.

The chain carries TRBV28 and TRBJ1-5; maybe TRBD1 (5 bases). CDR3 size: 16 residues. The V end lost 7 bases, the J end lost 4 bases, and 20 bases lay between the germline ends. Germline V gives CDR1 MDHEN, CDR2 SYDVKM. For the CDR3, the DNA is TGTGCCAGCATCCTCGGGGGGGGAAAGGGAAATCAGCCCCAGCATTTT. As protein: CASILGGGKGNQPQHF. Supplemented by reference TRBV28 and TRBJ1-5, the full variable domain reads DVKVTQSSRYLVKRTGEKVFLECVQDMDHENMFWYRQDPGLGLRLIYFSYDVKMKEKGDIPEGYSVSREKKERFSLILESASTNQTSMYLCASILGGGKGNQPQHFGDGTRLSIL.